This entry lists 17 T cell receptor beta chains sequenced from one sample in a study of identical twins (dated by TCRdb to 2016 to 2017). Preparation of the library involved 5' RACE. TCRdb lists the instrument as Illumina HiSeq 2000. Using fastp at Q25 and MiXCR, TCRdb reprocessed the public reads and kept productive beta chains. Each entry is one CDR3 protein sequence, shown with its most common DNA and genes. This sample has 300,000 or so distinct CDR3 sequences in its table, and just under 9.5% of those were observed once. Jointly, the top ten make up around 7.1% of the sample. A further study also used this sample, focusing on yellow fever vaccine responses in identical twins.

The sequencing input was CD8+ T cells sorted from blood. These receptors were collected from a woman under 30 in good health.

This clonotype has only a few counts. The CDR3 DNA reads as TGTGCCAGCAGCGCCGGTAGAACTGAAGCTTTCTTT. This translates into CASSAGRTEAFF. The J gene is TRBJ1-1, the V gene TRBV5-8, with no clear D. The V end was cut by 4 bases, the J end by 5 bases, with 9 bases between. The CDR3 is 12 residues long. Looked up from germline, CDR1 is SGHTS and CDR2 is YDEGEE.

This clonotype was observed a handful of times. The genes are TRBV29-1 and TRBJ2-7, with 12 positions matching TRBD2. CDR3 length: 13 amino acids. V gave up 4 bases and J gave up 6 bases; unmatched junction bases: 4. Germline V lookup: CDR1 SQVTM, CDR2 ANQGSEA. CDR3 region: CSVVTSGSGEQYF. The CDR3 nucleotides read TGCAGCGTTGTGACTAGCGGGAGCGGCGAGCAGTACTTC.

In its sample, this clonotype was seen many times. The chain employs TRBV7-3 and TRBJ2-1; TRBD1 is a possible D gene (6 bases). The CDR3 totals 12 residues. The ends were cut back, 3 bases at V and 8 bases at J, with 8 bases in the middle. In germline, CDR1 is SGHTA, CDR2 FQGTGA. CDR3 sequence reads: CASSFTGYEQFF. The CDR3 bases are TGTGCCAGCAGCTTTACAGGGTATGAGCAGTTCTTC.

This clonotype occurred many times. This chain joins TRBV4-1 and TRBJ2-3; no clear D gene. CDR3 size: 15 residues. Germline CDR1 and CDR2: MGHRA and YSYEKL. The V gene lost 1 base and the J gene lost 1 base, with 9 bases spanning the gap. DNA for the CDR3: TGCGCCAGCAGCCAAGGACGGCAACGCACAGATACGCAGTATTTT. This translates into CASSQGRQRTDTQYF.

This clonotype showed up just a few times. The gene calls are TRBV7-9 and TRBJ2-1; 8 bases align to TRBD2. Per germline, CDR1 SEHNR and CDR2 FQNEAQ (reference sequence). The CDR3 consists of 16 residues. V gave up 3 bases and J gave up 7 bases; unmatched junction bases: 11. CDR3 DNA: TGTGCCAGCAGCTTCCCCCGGGAGGGCCCGGGGAATGAGCAGTTCTTC. Protein: CASSFPREGPGNEQFF.

This clonotype was recorded many times. The genes are TRBV5-1 and TRBJ2-2; 7 nucleotides match TRBD2. V dropped 7 bases and J dropped 6; count of bases not matched to a gene: 6. The CDR3 is 13 amino acids. Germline-derived CDR1 and CDR2 are SGHRS and YFSETQ. The CDR3 sequence is CASEEAGSGELFF. The CDR3 bases are TGCGCCAGCGAGGAAGCGGGGTCCGGGGAGCTGTTTTTT.

At least ten counts were recorded for this clonotype. The rearrangement joins TRBV7-9 to TRBJ1-1; D possibly corresponds to TRBD1 (5 bases). Germline V gene lookup returns CDR1 SEHNR and CDR2 FQNEAQ (reference sequence). V gave up 11 bases and J gave up 0 bases, with 16 bases separating them. CDR3 length equals 14 residues. The CDR3, as DNA: TGTGCCTCGGGGGGGACTTCTATGAACACTGAAGCTTTCTTT. Translating gives CASGGTSMNTEAFF.

This clonotype has at least ten counts. The chain links TRBV7-9 to TRBJ2-1; D is ambiguous. Trimming left V 3 bases short and J 2 bases short, with 11 bases between. This CDR3 spans 15 amino acids. CDR1 is SEHNR and CDR2 is FQNEAQ in the germline V gene (reference sequence). Here the CDR3 DNA reads TGTGCCAGCAGCTTGATAGACTGGGCCTACAATGAGCAGTTCTTC. Protein: CASSLIDWAYNEQFF. The variable domain in full, with the rest retrieved from reference TRBV7-9 and TRBJ2-1, is DTGVSQNPRHKITKRGQNVTFRCDPISEHNRLYWYRQTLGQGPEFLTYFQNEAQLEKSRLLSDRFSAERPKGSFSTLEIQRTEQGDSAMYLCASSLIDWAYNEQFFGPGTRLTVL.

The chain employs TRBV5-5 and TRBJ2-3; D is unclear. This CDR3 contains 15 residues. V gave up 4 bases and J gave up 1 base, with 13 bases separating them. Germline V gene sequence: CDR1 SGHKS, CDR2 YYEKEE (reference sequence). Here the CDR3 reads CASSIHQEGTDTQYF. The DNA of the CDR3 is TGTGCCAGCAGCATACATCAGGAAGGCACAGATACGCAGTATTTT.

The chain joins TRBV11-1 to TRBJ2-7; either TRBD1 or TRBD2 may fit D (7 bases each). The CDR3 runs 18 residues. CDR1 is SGHAT, CDR2 FQDESV, per germline (reference sequence). Deletions cut 4 bases from V and 0 bases from J, with 22 bases between. CDR3 protein: CASSSSTATGRGSYEQYF. The CDR3 DNA is TGTGCCAGCAGCTCGAGCACCGCGACAGGGAGGGGCTCCTACGAGCAGTACTTC.

V gene TRBV14 combines with J gene TRBJ2-1; D possibly corresponds to TRBD2 (5 bases). Trimming took 0 bases from V and 0 from J, leaving 18 bases between them. From germline, CDR1 is SGHDN and CDR2 FVKESK. The length of the CDR3 is 19 residues. The CDR3 region is CASSQDKSGTPLSYNEQFF. CDR3 bases: TGTGCCAGCAGCCAAGATAAGAGCGGCACACCCCTCTCCTACAATGAGCAGTTCTTC.

This clonotype has ten or more counts. The chain carries TRBV27 and TRBJ2-3; D gene uncertain. The ends were cut back, 5 bases at V and 1 base at J, with 7 bases in the middle. This CDR3 contains 13 residues. CDR1 is MNHEY and CDR2 is SMNVEV in the germline V gene (reference sequence). CDR3 region: CASSLKGTDTQYF. In DNA form, the CDR3 reads TGTGCCAGCAGTCTGAAGGGCACAGATACGCAGTATTTT.

The rearrangement uses TRBV5-1 and TRBJ2-7; no reliable D call. This CDR3 is 13 amino acids long. V lost 1 base to trimming and J lost 1 base, with 6 bases between them. Germline V gene lookup returns CDR1 SGHRS and CDR2 YFSETQ. The CDR3 coding sequence is TGCGCCAGCAGCTTGAAGCAGTCCTACGAGCAGTACTTC. It codes for CASSLKQSYEQYF.

In this sample, this clonotype turned up a few times. This sequence joins TRBV30 and TRBJ1-2; TRBD1 agrees at 9 bases. The V gene's germline CDR1 is GTSNPN and CDR2 SVGIG (reference sequence). Unmatched junction bases numbered 6, after V lost 2 bases and J lost 5 bases. The CDR3 sequence is 14 residues long. CDR3 sequence (DNA): TGTGCCTGGAGTCCGGGACAGGGTAATTATGGCTACACCTTC. It yields the protein CAWSPGQGNYGYTF.

The genes are TRBV15 and TRBJ2-3; D uncertain. Germline CDR1 reads LNHNV; CDR2 reads YYDKDF (reference sequence). This CDR3 is built from 18 residues. Trimming removed 0 bases at V and 0 bases at J, with 16 bases between. CDR3 protein: CATSRELRSLTSTDTQYF. The CDR3 nucleotides are TGTGCCACCAGCAGAGAGTTGCGGAGCTTGACGAGCACAGATACGCAGTATTTT.

This clonotype appeared a few times. V and J are TRBV12-3 or TRBV12-4 and TRBJ2-1; 9 positions match TRBD2. The CDR3 is 15 amino acids. The V segment lost 8 bases and the J segment 7 bases; nucleotides outside the gene matches: 12. In DNA, the CDR3 is TGTGCCAGCCAATCGCGGCGGGGGGGCGGTAATGAGCAGTTCTTC. This sequence encodes CASQSRRGGGNEQFF.

This clonotype was detected only a few times. This chain joins TRBV28 and TRBJ2-3; the match to TRBD2 covers 11 bases. This CDR3 spans 16 amino acids. The germline V gene has CDR1 MDHEN and CDR2 SYDVKM. Unmatched junction bases numbered 6, after V lost 1 base and J lost 6 bases. CDR3 protein: CASSLSLGTSGDTQYF. CDR3 DNA: TGTGCCAGCAGTTTATCTCTCGGGACTAGCGGCGATACGCAGTATTTT.